This T cell receptor beta chain was recovered during a study of T cell responses to AZD1222 COVID-19 vaccine. Study-level points and caveats: Donors in the cohort were predominantly white British and more often female, and clonal diversity was possibly underestimated. At baseline, seropositivity was found in only six or seven AZD1222 recipients. Mapped onto spike, vaccine-associated CD4 TCRs spanned it and were dominant at 160-218 and 743-854. No day 14 peak samples; only post-peak repertoires were characterized.

Assay used: immunoSEQ multiplex PCR; TCRdb lists only in-frame clones, some missing. Of tens of thousands of clones listed, 70% to 90% are singletons. Regarding this clone: The antigen remains unidentified.

Germline CDR1 is MNHNY and CDR2 is SVGAGI (reference sequence). CDR3 length equals 14 residues. V lost 2 bases, J lost 6 bases, and 13 bases lay in between. The material was peripheral blood, obtained on day 0 of AZD1222 vaccination. The TCR was taken from an adult in good health. J is TRBJ1-2 and V is TRBV6-6, with unresolved D. The CDR3 loop reads CASSYEGIVNGYTF. CDR3 nucleotide sequence: TGTGCCAGCAGTTACGAAGGGATCGTTAATGGCTACACCTTC.